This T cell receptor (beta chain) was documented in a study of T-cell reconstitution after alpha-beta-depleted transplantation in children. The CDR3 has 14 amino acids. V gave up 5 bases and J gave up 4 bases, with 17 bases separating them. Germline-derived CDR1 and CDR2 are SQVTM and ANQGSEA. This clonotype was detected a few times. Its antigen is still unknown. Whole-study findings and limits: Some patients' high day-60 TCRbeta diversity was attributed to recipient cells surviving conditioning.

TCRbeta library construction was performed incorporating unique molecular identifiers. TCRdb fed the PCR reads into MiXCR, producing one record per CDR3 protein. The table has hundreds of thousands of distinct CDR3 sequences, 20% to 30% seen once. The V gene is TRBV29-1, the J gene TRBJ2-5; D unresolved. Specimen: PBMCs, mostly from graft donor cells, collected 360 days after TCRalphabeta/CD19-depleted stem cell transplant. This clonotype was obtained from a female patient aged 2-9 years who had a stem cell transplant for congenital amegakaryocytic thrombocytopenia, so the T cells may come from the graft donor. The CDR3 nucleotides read TGCAGCGTTTCTGGGTCCCTAGGGTTAGAGACCCAGTACTTC. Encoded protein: CSVSGSLGLETQYF. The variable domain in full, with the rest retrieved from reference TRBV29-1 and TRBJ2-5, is SAVISQKPSRDICQRGTSLTIQCQVDSQVTMMFWYRQQPGQSLTLIATANQGSEATYESGFVIDKFPISRPNLTFSTLTVSNMSPEDSSIYLCSVSGSLGLETQYFGPGTRLLVL.